This T cell receptor beta chain was recorded in a study of beta chain features in type 1 diabetes listed by TCRdb under 2018. Some background on the complete study: Patients and healthy donors did not differ in mean age, gender distribution, total cell number or subset yield. The study compared the TCRB repertoires of sorted circulating CD4+ T cell subsets in recently diagnosed type 1 diabetes patients with those in matched healthy donors. A total of roughly 100 million sorted cells were examined across all samples, and a strong correlation was observed between cell number per subset and RNA yield. Regulatory and stem cell-like memory subsets were isolated from only 8 patients and about eight healthy donors, whereas naive and central memory subsets came from all 28 donors.

Each donor gave one peripheral blood draw, averaging approximately 120 mL, which was collected into heparinised tubes. Using a panel that included CD45RO, CCR7, CD25, CD127, CD95 and CD27, naive, central memory, regulatory and stem cell-like memory CD4+ T cells were sorted on a BD FACSAria II. A purity above 95% was achieved for all sorted populations. Right away, PBMCs were isolated by Lymphoprep density gradient centrifugation and were stained directly, with no culture step. To minimize batch effects, samples were stained and sorted in pairs, one healthy donor with one patient per experiment. What the authors observed across the whole study: Naive, central memory and regulatory TCRB repertoires appeared to be more similar among patients than among healthy donors. PCR might favor shorter templates, but patient and control samples were amplified and corrected together, so any skew would affect both groups equally. Because small numbers of individuals were included in the HLA sub-analyses, any influence of HLA type on TCRB rearrangement was left unresolved. At VDJ recombination sites, type 1 diabetes patients had fewer insertions and more deleted nucleotides, which implies abnormalities in thymic rearrangement. Because cDNA was sequenced instead of genomic DNA, highly expressing activated cells could be over-represented, though the groups showed no difference in activation or CD3 levels. Type 1 diabetes patients showed a moderate but significant shortening of TCRB CDR3 length in all four CD4+ subsets.

The entire isolated RNA was reverse transcribed using the High Capacity cDNA Reverse Transcription Kit, and thus expressed TCRB transcripts were sequenced. Deep immunoSEQ sequencing was performed on naive, central memory and regulatory T cell samples, with an average of roughly 4 million total reads per sample. After sorted cells were lysed in RLT buffer, RNA was extracted with DNase-treated RNeasy Micro or Mini kits, with the choice depending on cell number. To prevent cross-contamination, each cell subset was processed individually, whereas patient and healthy donor samples were processed jointly. The immunoSEQ multiplex PCR was used to amplify TCRB sequences from cDNA, generating 87-bp fragments that spanned the CDR3 region. Sequencing of the amplicons was done on the Illumina HiSeq platform. The study's processing was this. PCR bias was computationally corrected using synthetic template baselines, reads within Hamming distance 2 were collapsed, and singletons that could not be merged were discarded. Reads were aligned against IMGT so that V, D and J genes, CDR3 length and insertions or deletions at six rearrangement sites could be assigned. Within each subset, clonotype counts were normalized to sorted cell number, and only after that were true diversity and Gini coefficients computed with the tcR R package. Repertoire sharing was quantified using the overlap coefficient calculated on TCRB nucleotide sequences. As a proxy for the pre-selection repertoire, out-of-frame TCRB sequences from naive cells were analyzed. What TCRdb holds here is the immuneACCESS table cut down to in-frame rearrangements. Part of the clones is not present; checked against another copy, under half of the missing clones reflect an unresolved V gene, and the others are unexplained. The V and J calls and clone size come from that table; D and trimming were worked out from the DNA. The sample yields under 850,000 clones; 13% were counted once. Less than 0.025% of the sample is in the top ten clones.

Counted from cysteine to phenylalanine, this CDR3 has 13 amino acids. Of the read, only the CDR3 DNA is kept; its 39 bases are in frame from base 1. The trim is 2 bases for V and 3 bases for J, with a gap of 7 bases between the germline ends. The germline V gene yields MNHEY for CDR1 and SVGAGI for CDR2. As to this clone: Its antigen is not yet known. Qualities for individual bases were not recorded, and no much larger clone is one base off.

The sequence was obtained from a man younger than 30 with type 1 diabetes. This sequence uses TRBV6-5 and TRBJ1-2; no D segment can be confidently identified. Sequenced sample: naive CD4+ T cells from blood. Reading the label with the study, this specimen's cell subset or site is: true naive CD4+ T cells. The sequenced DNA is TGTGCCAGCAGTTACAGGGTTCACTATGGCTACACCTTC. Its protein reads: CASSYRVHYGYTF.